What follows are 16 T cell receptor beta chains derived from one specimen sequenced in a study of control samples from healthy donors and cancer patients. The protocol was immunoSEQ multiplex PCR, while the TCRdb copy is restricted to in-frame clones and leaves out a portion. The data hold 150,000 to 190,000 clones, with over 85% observed a single time. The material sequenced was blood. Every receptor here comes from a man aged 50 to 59 in good health.

In this sample, this clone turned up once. The gene calls are TRBV2 and TRBJ1-3; the D is unclear. This CDR3 has 13 residues. V lost 5 bases to trimming and J lost 4 bases, with 9 bases between them. The germline gives CDR1 SNHLY, CDR2 FYNNEI. CDR3 coding DNA: TGTGCCAGCAGTCATGAGGTGGGAAACACCATATATTTT. This translates into CASSHEVGNTIYF.

The chain joins TRBV28 to TRBJ1-3; no clear D. Between the trimmed V and J ends, which lost 10 bases and 0 bases, there was a span of 10 bases. CDR1 is MDHEN and CDR2 is SYDVKM in the germline V gene. The CDR3 covers 13 residues. CDR3 nucleotide sequence: TGTGCCACCGGAACCTCCTCTGGAAACACCATATATTTT. The encoded protein is CATGTSSGNTIYF.

The rearrangement links TRBV5-1 to TRBJ2-7; D possibly matches TRBD1 or TRBD2 (5 bases each). The CDR3 spans 15 residues. V lost 0 bases, J lost 0 bases, and 10 bases lay in between. Germline assignment: CDR1 SGHRS and CDR2 YFSETQ. The CDR3 nucleotides read TGCGCCAGCAGCTTGGGGGGACCACCCTCCTACGAGCAGTACTTC. Translated: CASSLGGPPSYEQYF.

CDR3 residues: CASSQDRALVHYNEQFF. DNA of the CDR3: TGTGCCAGCAGCCAAGACCGGGCCCTAGTCCACTACAATGAGCAGTTCTTC. V is TRBV14 and J is TRBJ2-1; D gene uncertain. The germline CDR1 and CDR2 sequences are SGHDN and FVKESK. The germline V and J ends were trimmed by 0 bases and 3 bases, with 15 bases remaining between them. The length of the CDR3 is 17 residues.

The chain combines TRBV6-1 with TRBJ2-5; TRBD1 matches at 7 bases. Germline V gene data show CDR1 as MNHNS and CDR2 as SASEGT. Trimming at V came to 1 base and at J to 5 bases, leaving 10 bases not matched to a gene. The CDR3 sequence is 16 residues long. CDR3: CASSEVRTGLGETQYF. The CDR3 DNA sequence: TGTGCCAGCAGTGAAGTTAGGACAGGCTTAGGGGAGACCCAGTACTTC.

This clone was seen once. The chain combines TRBV24-1 with TRBJ2-3; D is ambiguous. The V end lost 6 bases, the J end lost 2 bases, and 20 bases lay between the germline ends. Germline CDR1 reads KGHDR; CDR2 reads SFDVKD. The CDR3 contains 17 residues. This CDR3 is CATSSSRIGQYTDTQYF. CDR3 DNA: TGTGCCACCAGTTCATCCCGTATTGGGCAGTACACAGATACGCAGTATTTT.

The V call is TRBV28, the J call TRBJ2-7; TRBD1 matches at 7 bases. CDR3 length: 13 residues. Per germline, CDR1 MDHEN and CDR2 SYDVKM. CDR3 in DNA: TGTGCCAGCAATTCGCCGGGGACAGAGCCGTGGGGGGTC. It is translated as CASNSPGTEPWGV.

This clone was observed a single time. This chain uses TRBV20-1 with TRBJ2-7; D gene uncertain. Germline V gives CDR1 DFQATT, CDR2 SNEGSKA (reference sequence). The CDR3 is 10 amino acids. Trimming shortened V by 5 bases and J by 3 bases, and 5 bases separated the two germline ends. CDR3 in amino acids: CSAGNYEQYF. The CDR3 region has the DNA TGCAGTGCTGGAAACTACGAGCAGTACTTC.

V and J are TRBV5-6 and TRBJ1-3; D uncertain. This CDR3 contains 15 residues. Deletions cut 4 bases from V and 1 base from J, with 12 bases between. Germline CDR1 is SGHDT and CDR2 is YYEEEE. This chain's CDR3 is CASSPDLSSGNTIYF. DNA of the CDR3: TGTGCCAGCAGCCCGGACCTATCGTCTGGAAACACCATATATTTT.

This sequence joins TRBV29-1 and TRBJ2-3, with 14 bases that match TRBD2. There are 16 residues in the CDR3. Germline CDR1 is SQVTM and CDR2 is ANQGSEA. The junction had 7 bases not matched to a gene; V was cut back by 6 bases and J by 2 bases. The CDR3 DNA reads as TGCAGCGTAACACAGGGACTAGCGGGGGTCACAGATACGCAGTATTTT. Translating it yields CSVTQGLAGVTDTQYF.

The chain recombines TRBV27 with TRBJ2-7; 7 nucleotides align to TRBD2. CDR3 length: 14 amino acids. Trimming removed 2 bases from V and 7 bases from J; junction bases left unmatched: 8. Germline lookup yields CDR1 MNHEY and CDR2 SMNVEV (reference sequence). CDR3 residues: CASSLQGGMGEQYF. The CDR3 nucleotides are TGTGCCAGCAGTTTACAGGGAGGGATGGGGGAGCAGTACTTC.

CDR3: CASSLGGREQFF. Written as DNA, the CDR3 is TGTGCCAGCAGTCTGGGGGGGAGGGAGCAGTTCTTC. The chain employs TRBV12-3 or TRBV12-4 and TRBJ2-1, with 7 bases aligning to TRBD2. J was trimmed by 10 bases and V by 5 bases; bases with no gene match: 5. The CDR3 has 12 residues.

The genes are TRBV18 and TRBJ2-1; D perhaps matches TRBD1 (5 bases). From germline, CDR1 is KGHSH and CDR2 LQKENI. Trimming left V 2 bases short and J 10 bases short, with 12 bases between. The CDR3 consists of 13 residues. The CDR3 DNA reads TGTGCCAGCTCACCAGGCGTAGGGGAAGAGCAGTTCTTC. This translates into CASSPGVGEEQFF. The whole variable domain, filled in from reference TRBV18 and TRBJ2-1, reads NAGVMQNPRHLVRRRGQEARLRCSPMKGHSHVYWYRQLPEEGLKFMVYLQKENIIDESGMPKERFSAEFPKEGPSILRIQQVVRGDSAAYFCASSPGVGEEQFFGPGTRLTVL.

This clone was counted a single time. V is TRBV6-1 and J is TRBJ1-5; no clear D gene. The V end was cut by 2 bases, the J end by 4 bases, with 6 bases between. CDR1 and CDR2 (germline): MNHNS, SASEGT. The CDR3 runs 13 residues. CDR3 sequence (DNA): TGTGCCAGCAGTGAACATGGGAATCAGCCCCAGCATTTT. Its protein is CASSEHGNQPQHF.

In this sample, this clone turned up once. V gene TRBV18 combines with J gene TRBJ1-1; D is undetermined. The germline gives CDR1 KGHSH, CDR2 LQKENI. V lost 5 bases and J lost 1, with 8 bases in between. The CDR3 loop spans 13 amino acids. CDR3 nucleotide sequence: TGTGCCAGCTCAGGGGAGAGGAACACTGAAGCTTTCTTT. Amino acids: CASSGERNTEAFF.

The V call is TRBV7-9, the J call TRBJ2-5; D is unclear. Germline loops: CDR1 SEHNR, CDR2 FQNEAQ (reference sequence). The CDR3 is 14 amino acids. The V gene lost 1 base and the J gene lost 5 bases, with 11 bases spanning the gap. CDR3 DNA: TGTGCCAGCAGCTTAGGGTCCCTAATGGAGACCCAGTACTTC. Residues: CASSLGSLMETQYF.